This TCR beta chain was observed in a study of shared T cell receptors in the human thymus. V gave up 4 bases and J gave up 5 bases; unmatched junction bases: 7. Germline V gives CDR1 SGHRS, CDR2 YFSETQ. The CDR3 sequence is 15 residues long. The method was immunoSEQ multiplex PCR; TCRdb's version includes in-frame clones alone and lacks a portion of them. The sample contains some 720,000 clones, approximately 88% of which appear only once. These data were also reused for a study on human thymus T cells. That source adds: Having corrective surgery for congenital heart defects, healthy Finnish infants were the ones who donated. In corrective heart surgery, resections were taken, and these provided the thymus tissue. Among thymic and blood repertoires, usage of V and J genes appeared biased. Among unrelated individuals, related research reported thymic repertoires that overlapped highly.

The chain is built from TRBV5-1 and TRBJ2-1; TRBD2 agrees at 9 bases. The material sequenced was thymocytes. The sequence came from a boy under two years old with a congenital heart defect. In DNA, the CDR3 is TGCGCCAGCAGCCGCGGGACTAGCCTTGACAATGAGCAGTTCTTC. This gives the protein CASSRGTSLDNEQFF.